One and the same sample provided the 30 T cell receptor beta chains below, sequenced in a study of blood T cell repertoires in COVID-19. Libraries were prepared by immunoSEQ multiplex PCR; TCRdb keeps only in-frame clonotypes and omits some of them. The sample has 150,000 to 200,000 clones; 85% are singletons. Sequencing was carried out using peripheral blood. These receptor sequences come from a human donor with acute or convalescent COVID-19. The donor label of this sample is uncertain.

CDR3 coding DNA: TGTGCCACCAGCAGAGCCGGGGACAGGGTCCCCGAGCAGTACTTC. This codes for CATSRAGDRVPEQYF. The V call is TRBV15, the J call TRBJ2-7; 9 nucleotides match TRBD1. The CDR3 is made up of 15 amino acids. The germline V gene encodes CDR1 LNHNV and CDR2 YYDKDF (reference sequence). The V segment lost 1 base and the J segment 6 bases; nucleotides outside the gene matches: 7.

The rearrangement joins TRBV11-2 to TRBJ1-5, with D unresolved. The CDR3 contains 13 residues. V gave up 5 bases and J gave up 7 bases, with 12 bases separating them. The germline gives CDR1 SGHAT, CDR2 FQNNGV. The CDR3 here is CASSQAGGQPQHF. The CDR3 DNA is TGTGCCAGCAGCCAGGCAGGCGGGCAGCCCCAGCATTTT.

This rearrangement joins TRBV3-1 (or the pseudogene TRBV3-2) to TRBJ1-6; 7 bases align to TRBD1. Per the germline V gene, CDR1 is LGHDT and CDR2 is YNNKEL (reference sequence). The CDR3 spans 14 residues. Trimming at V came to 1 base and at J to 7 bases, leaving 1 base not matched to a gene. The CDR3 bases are TGTGCCAGCAGCCAAGCGGGACAGAATTCACCCCTCCACTTT. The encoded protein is CASSQAGQNSPLHF.

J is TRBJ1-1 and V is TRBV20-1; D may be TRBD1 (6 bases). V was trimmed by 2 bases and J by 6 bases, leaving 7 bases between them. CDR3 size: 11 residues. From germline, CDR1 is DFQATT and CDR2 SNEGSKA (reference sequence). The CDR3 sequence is CSARPGAEAFF. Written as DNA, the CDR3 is TGCAGTGCTAGACCAGGGGCTGAAGCTTTCTTT.

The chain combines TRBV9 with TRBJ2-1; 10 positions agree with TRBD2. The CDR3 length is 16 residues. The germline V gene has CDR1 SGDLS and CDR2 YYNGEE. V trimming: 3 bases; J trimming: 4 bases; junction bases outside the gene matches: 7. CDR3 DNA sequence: TGTGCCAGCAGCGGTCTTAGCGGGGGGCCGTACAATGAGCAGTTCTTC. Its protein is CASSGLSGGPYNEQFF.

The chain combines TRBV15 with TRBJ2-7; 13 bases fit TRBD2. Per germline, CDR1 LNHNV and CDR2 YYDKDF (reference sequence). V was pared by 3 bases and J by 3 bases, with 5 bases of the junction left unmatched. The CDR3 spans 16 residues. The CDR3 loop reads CATSSEGLAGHYEQYF. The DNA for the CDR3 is TGTGCCACCAGCAGCGAGGGACTAGCGGGGCACTACGAGCAGTACTTC.

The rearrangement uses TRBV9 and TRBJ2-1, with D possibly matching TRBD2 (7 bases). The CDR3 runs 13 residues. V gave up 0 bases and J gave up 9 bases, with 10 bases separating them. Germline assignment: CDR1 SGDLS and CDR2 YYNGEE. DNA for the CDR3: TGTGCCAGCAGCGTAGCGGGGGGCCTTGAGCAGTTCTTC. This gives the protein CASSVAGGLEQFF.

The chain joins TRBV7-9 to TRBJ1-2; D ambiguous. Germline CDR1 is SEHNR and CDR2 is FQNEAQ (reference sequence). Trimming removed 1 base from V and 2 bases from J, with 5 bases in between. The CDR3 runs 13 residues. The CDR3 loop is CASSLEANYGYTF. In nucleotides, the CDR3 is TGTGCCAGCAGCTTAGAAGCAAACTATGGCTACACCTTC.

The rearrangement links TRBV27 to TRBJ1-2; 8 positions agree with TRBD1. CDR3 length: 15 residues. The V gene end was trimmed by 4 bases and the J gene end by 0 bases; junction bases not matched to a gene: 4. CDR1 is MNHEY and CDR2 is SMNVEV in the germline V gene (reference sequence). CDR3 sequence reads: CASSSLQGANYGYTF. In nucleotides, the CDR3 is TGTGCCAGCAGTTCCTTACAGGGGGCTAACTATGGCTACACCTTC.

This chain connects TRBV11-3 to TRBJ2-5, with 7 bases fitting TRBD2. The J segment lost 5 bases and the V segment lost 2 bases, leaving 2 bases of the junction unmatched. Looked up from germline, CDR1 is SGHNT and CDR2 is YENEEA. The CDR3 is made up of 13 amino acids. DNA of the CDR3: TGTGCCAGCAGCTTACGGCGGGGGGAGACCCAGTACTTC. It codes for CASSLRRGETQYF.

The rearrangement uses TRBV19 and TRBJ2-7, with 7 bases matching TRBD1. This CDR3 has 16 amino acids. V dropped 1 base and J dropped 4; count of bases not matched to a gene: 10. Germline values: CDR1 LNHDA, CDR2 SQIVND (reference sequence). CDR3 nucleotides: TGTGCCAGTAGTATAGCCCACGAGACAGGGTTTTACGAGCAGTACTTC. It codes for CASSIAHETGFYEQYF.

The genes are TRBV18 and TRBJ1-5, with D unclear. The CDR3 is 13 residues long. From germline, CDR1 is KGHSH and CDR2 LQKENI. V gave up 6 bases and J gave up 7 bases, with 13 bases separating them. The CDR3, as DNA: TGTGCCAGCTCCCCGGACGGGAGGCAGCCCCAGCATTTT. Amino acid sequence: CASSPDGRQPQHF. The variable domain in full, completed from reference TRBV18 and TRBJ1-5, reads NAGVMQNPRHLVRRRGQEARLRCSPMKGHSHVYWYRQLPEEGLKFMVYLQKENIIDESGMPKERFSAEFPKEGPSILRIQQVVRGDSAAYFCASSPDGRQPQHFGDGTRLSIL.

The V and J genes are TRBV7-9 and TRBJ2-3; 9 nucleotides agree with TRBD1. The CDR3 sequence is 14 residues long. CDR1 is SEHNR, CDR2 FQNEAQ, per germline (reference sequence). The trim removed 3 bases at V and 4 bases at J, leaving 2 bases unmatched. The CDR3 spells CASSFTGGADTQYF. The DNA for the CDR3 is TGTGCCAGCAGCTTTACAGGGGGCGCAGATACGCAGTATTTT.

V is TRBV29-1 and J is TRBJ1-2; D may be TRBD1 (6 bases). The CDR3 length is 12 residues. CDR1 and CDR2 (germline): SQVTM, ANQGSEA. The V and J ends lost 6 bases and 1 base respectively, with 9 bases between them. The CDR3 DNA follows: TGCAGCGTCAGGACAGATAACTATGGCTACACCTTC. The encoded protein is CSVRTDNYGYTF.

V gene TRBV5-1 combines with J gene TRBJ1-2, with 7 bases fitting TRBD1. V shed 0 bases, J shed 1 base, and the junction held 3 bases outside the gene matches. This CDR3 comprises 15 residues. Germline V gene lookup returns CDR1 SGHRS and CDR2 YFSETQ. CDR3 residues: CASSLEQGGNYGYTF. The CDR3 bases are TGCGCCAGCAGCTTGGAGCAGGGGGGTAACTATGGCTACACCTTC.

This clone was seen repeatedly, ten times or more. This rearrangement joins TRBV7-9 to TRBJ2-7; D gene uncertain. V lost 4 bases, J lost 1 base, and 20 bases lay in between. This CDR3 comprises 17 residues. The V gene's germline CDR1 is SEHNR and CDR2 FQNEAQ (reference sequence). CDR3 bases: TGTGCCAGCAGCTCCGACGTGAGGATCCGACCGTCCTACGAGCAGTACTTC. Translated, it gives CASSSDVRIRPSYEQYF.

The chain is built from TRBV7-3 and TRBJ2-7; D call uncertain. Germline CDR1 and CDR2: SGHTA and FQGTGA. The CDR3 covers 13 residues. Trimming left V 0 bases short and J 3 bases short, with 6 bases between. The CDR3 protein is CASSLTPGYEQYF. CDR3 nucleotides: TGTGCCAGCAGCTTAACACCGGGCTACGAGCAGTACTTC.

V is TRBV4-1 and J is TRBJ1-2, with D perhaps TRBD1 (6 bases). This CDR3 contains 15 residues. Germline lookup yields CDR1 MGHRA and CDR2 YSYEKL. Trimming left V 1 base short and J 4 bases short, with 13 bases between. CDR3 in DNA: TGCGCCAGCAGCCAAGGGCAGGGGAATGCCTATGGCTACACCTTC. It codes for CASSQGQGNAYGYTF.

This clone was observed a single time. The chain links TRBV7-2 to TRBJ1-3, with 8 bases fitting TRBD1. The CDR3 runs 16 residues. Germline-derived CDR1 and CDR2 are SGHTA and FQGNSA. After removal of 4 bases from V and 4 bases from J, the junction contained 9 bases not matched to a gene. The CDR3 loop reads CASSSTGGVVGNTIYF. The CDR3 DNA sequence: TGTGCCAGCAGCTCAACAGGGGGAGTGGTCGGAAACACCATATATTTT.

This chain's CDR3 is CASSKGQGFEETQYF. The CDR3 coding sequence is TGTGCCAGCAGCAAGGGACAGGGTTTTGAAGAGACCCAGTACTTC. The V and J genes are TRBV7-3 and TRBJ2-5, with 9 nucleotides matching TRBD1. Trimming at V came to 5 bases and at J to 3 bases, leaving 7 bases not matched to a gene. Per the germline V gene, CDR1 is SGHTA and CDR2 is FQGTGA. The CDR3 is 15 residues long.

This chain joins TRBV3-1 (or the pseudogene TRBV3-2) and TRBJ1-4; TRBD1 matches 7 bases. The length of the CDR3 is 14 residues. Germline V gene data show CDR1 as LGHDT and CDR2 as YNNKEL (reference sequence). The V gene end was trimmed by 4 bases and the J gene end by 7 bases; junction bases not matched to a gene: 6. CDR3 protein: CASSPTGLGEKLFF. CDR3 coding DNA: TGTGCCAGCAGCCCGACAGGGTTAGGTGAAAAACTGTTTTTT.

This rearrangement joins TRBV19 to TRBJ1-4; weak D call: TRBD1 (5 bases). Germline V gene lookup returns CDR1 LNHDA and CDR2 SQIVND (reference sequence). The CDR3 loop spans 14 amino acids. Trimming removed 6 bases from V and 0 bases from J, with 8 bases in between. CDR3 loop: CASSGRATNEKLFF. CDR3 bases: TGTGCCAGTAGCGGCAGGGCAACTAATGAAAAACTGTTTTTT.

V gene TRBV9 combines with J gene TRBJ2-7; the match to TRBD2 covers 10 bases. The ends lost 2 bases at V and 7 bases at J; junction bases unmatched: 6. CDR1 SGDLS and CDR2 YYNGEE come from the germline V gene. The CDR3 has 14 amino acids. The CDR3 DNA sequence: TGTGCCAGCAGCGTCTATAGCGGGGGGTATGAGCAGTACTTC. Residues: CASSVYSGGYEQYF.

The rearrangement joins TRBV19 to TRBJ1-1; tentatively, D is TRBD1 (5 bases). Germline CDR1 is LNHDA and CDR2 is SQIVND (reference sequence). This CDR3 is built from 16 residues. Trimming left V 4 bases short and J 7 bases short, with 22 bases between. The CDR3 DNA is TGTGCCAGTAGTACCGGGAACAATCGAGTGGGGGGTGAAGCTTTCTTT. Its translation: CASSTGNNRVGGEAFF. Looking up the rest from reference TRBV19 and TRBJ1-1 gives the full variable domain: DGGITQSPKYLFRKEGQNVTLSCEQNLNHDAMYWYRQDPGQGLRLIYYSQIVNDFQKGDIAEGYSVSREKKESFPLTVTSAQKNPTAFYLCASSTGNNRVGGEAFFGQGTRLTVV.

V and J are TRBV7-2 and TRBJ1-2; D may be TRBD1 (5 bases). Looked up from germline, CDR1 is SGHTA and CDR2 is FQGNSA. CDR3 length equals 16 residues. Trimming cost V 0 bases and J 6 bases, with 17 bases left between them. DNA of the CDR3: TGTGCCAGCAGCTTAGCGTTAGGCAGGGCGGGAGATGGCTACACCTTC. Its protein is CASSLALGRAGDGYTF.

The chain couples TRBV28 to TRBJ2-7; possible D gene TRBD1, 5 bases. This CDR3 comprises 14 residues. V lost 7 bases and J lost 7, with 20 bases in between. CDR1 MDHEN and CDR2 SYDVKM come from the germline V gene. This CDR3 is CASKASGSFVEQYF. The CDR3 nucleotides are TGTGCCAGCAAAGCGTCAGGGTCCTTTGTGGAGCAGTACTTC.

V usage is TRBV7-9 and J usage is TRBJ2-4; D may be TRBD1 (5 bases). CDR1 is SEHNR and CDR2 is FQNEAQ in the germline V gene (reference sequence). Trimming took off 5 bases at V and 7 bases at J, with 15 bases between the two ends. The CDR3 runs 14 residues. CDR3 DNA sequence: TGTGCCAGCAGCCGCAGTCAGGGCACGAACATTCAGTACTTC. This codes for CASSRSQGTNIQYF.

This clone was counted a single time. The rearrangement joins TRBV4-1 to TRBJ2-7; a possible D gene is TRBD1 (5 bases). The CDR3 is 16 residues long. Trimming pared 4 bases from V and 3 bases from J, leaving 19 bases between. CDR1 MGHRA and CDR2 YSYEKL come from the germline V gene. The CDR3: CASSLRHLGPLYEQYF. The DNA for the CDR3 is TGCGCCAGCAGCCTCCGACACCTGGGGCCTCTCTACGAGCAGTACTTC.

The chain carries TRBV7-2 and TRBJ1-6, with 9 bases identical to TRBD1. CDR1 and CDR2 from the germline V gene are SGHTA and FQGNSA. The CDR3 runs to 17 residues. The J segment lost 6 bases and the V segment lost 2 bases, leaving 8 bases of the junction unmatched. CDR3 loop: CASSLKGQGTGNSPLHF. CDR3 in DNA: TGTGCCAGCAGCTTAAAAGGACAGGGGACGGGTAATTCACCCCTCCACTTT.

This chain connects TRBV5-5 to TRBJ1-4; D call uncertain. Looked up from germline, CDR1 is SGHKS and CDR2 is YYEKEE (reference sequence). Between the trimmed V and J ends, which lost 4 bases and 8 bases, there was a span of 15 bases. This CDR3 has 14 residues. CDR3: CASSLVYRGEKLFF. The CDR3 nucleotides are TGTGCCAGCAGCCTCGTCTACCGAGGGGAAAAACTGTTTTTT. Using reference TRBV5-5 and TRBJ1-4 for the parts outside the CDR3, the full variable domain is DAGVTQSPTHLIKTRGQQVTLRCSPISGHKSVSWYQQVLGQGPQFIFQYYEKEERGRGNFPDRFSARQFPNYSSELNVNALLLGDSALYLCASSLVYRGEKLFFGSGTQLSVL.